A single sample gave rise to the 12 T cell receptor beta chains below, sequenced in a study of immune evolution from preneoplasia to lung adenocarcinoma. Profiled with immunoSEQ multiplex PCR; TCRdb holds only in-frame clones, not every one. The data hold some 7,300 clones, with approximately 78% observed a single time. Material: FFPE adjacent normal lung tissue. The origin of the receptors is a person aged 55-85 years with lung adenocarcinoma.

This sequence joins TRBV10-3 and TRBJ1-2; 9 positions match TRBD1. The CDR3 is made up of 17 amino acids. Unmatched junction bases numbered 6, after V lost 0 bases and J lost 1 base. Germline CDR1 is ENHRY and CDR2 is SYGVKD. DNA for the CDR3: TGTGCCATCAGTGAGTCGGGACAGGGCGAACTTAACTATGGCTACACCTTC. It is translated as CAISESGQGELNYGYTF.

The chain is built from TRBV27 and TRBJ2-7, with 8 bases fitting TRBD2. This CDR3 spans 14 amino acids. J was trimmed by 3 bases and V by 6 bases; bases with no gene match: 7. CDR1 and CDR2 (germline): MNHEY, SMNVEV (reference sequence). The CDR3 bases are TGTGCCAGCAGGCCGGGACTAGATTACTACGAGCAGTACGTC. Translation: CASRPGLDYYEQYV.

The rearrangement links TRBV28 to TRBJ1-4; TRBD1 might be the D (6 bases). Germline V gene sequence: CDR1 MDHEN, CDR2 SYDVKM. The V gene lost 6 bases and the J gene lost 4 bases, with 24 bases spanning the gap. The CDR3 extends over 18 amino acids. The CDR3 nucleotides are TGTGCCAGCAGCCCCAATTTTAGCCCCAGGGGCATTAATGAAAAACTGTTTTTT. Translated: CASSPNFSPRGINEKLFF. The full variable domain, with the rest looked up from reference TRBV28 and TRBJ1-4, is DVKVTQSSRYLVKRTGEKVFLECVQDMDHENMFWYRQDPGLGLRLIYFSYDVKMKEKGDIPEGYSVSREKKERFSLILESASTNQTSMYLCASSPNFSPRGINEKLFFGSGTQLSVL.

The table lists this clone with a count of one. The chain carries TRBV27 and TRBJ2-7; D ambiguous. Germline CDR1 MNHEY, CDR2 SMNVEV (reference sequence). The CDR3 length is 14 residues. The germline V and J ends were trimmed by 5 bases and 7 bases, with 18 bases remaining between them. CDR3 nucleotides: TGTGCCAGCAGTCCTCGGGCCAAGGCTAAAGAGCAGTACGTC. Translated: CASSPRAKAKEQYV.

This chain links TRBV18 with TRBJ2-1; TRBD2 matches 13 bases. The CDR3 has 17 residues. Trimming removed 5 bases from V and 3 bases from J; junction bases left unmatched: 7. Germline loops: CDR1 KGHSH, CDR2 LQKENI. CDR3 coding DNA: TGTGCCAGCTCATCTCGGACTAGCGGGAGAGACTACAATGAGCAGTTCTTC. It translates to CASSSRTSGRDYNEQFF.

The CDR3 loop reads CASSEAGGAQEQFF. The CDR3 coding sequence is TGTGCCAGCAGTGAAGCGGGAGGGGCCCAGGAGCAGTTCTTC. The rearrangement joins TRBV6-1 to TRBJ2-1; 7 nucleotides align to TRBD2. V shed 0 bases, J shed 10 bases, and the junction held 6 bases outside the gene matches. Germline CDR1 MNHNS, CDR2 SASEGT. The CDR3 runs 14 residues.

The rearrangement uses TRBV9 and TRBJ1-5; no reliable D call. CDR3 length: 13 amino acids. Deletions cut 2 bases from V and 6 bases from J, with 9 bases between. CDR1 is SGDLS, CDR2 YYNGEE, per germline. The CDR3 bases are TGTGCCAGCAGCGTCGGGGAAACTCAGCCCCAGCATTTT. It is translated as CASSVGETQPQHF. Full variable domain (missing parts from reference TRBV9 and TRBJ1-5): DSGVTQTPKHLITATGQRVTLRCSPRSGDLSVYWYQQSLDQGLQFLIQYYNGEERAKGNILERFSAQQFPDLHSELNLSSLELGDSALYFCASSVGETQPQHFGDGTRLSIL.

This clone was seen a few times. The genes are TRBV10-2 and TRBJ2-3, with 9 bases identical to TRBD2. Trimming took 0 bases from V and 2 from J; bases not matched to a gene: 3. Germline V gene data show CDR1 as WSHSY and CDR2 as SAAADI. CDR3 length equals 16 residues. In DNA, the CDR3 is TGCGCCAGCAGTGAGTCTCTAGCGGGATACACAGATACGCAGTATTTT. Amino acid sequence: CASSESLAGYTDTQYF.

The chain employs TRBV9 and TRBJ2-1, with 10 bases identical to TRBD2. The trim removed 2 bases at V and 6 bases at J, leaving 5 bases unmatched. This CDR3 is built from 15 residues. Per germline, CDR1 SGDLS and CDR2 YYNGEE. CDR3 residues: CASSVLAGDPNEQFF. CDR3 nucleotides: TGTGCCAGCAGCGTGCTAGCGGGAGATCCCAATGAGCAGTTCTTC. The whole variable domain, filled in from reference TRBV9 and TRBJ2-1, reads DSGVTQTPKHLITATGQRVTLRCSPRSGDLSVYWYQQSLDQGLQFLIQYYNGEERAKGNILERFSAQQFPDLHSELNLSSLELGDSALYFCASSVLAGDPNEQFFGPGTRLTVL.

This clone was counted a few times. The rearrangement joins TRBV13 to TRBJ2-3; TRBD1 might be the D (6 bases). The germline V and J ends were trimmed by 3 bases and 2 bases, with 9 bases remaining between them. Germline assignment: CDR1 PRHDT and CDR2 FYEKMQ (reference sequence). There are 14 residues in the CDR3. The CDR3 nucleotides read TGTGCCAGCAGCTTCCGGGACAACACAGATACGCAGTATTTT. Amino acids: CASSFRDNTDTQYF. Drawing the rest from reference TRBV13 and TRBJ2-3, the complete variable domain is AAGVIQSPRHLIKEKRETATLKCYPIPRHDTVYWYQQGPGQDPQFLISFYEKMQSDKGSIPDRFSAQQFSDYHSELNMSSLELGDSALYFCASSFRDNTDTQYFGPGTRLTVL.

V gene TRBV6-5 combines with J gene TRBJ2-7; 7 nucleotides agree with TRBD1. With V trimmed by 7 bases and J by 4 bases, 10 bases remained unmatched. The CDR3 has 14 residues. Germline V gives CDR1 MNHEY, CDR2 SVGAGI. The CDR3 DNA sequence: TGTGCCAGCACCAACAGGGGCGACACTTACGAGCAGTACTTC. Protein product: CASTNRGDTYEQYF.

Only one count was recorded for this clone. In DNA, the CDR3 is TGCAGTGCTTTAATTTCAGAGACCCAGTACTTC. It encodes CSALISETQYF. The rearrangement uses TRBV20-1 and TRBJ2-5; D gene ambiguous. There are 11 residues in the CDR3. Germline CDR1 DFQATT, CDR2 SNEGSKA (reference sequence). Trimming shortened V by 5 bases and J by 4 bases, and 8 bases separated the two germline ends.